Listed below are T cell receptor beta chains from one sample, sequenced in a study of blood T cells in healthy people across ages. TCRdb reprocessed the 5' RACE reads with MiXCR, giving one entry per CDR3 protein. The sample yields around 1.5 million distinct CDR3 sequences, approximately 38% seen once. Sequencing was done on a sample of blood. Every receptor here comes from a woman between 18 and 30 years old in good health. CDR3s include the opening cysteine and the closing phenylalanine or tryptophan. The order of the fields is J gene, V gene, clone size, D gene, CDR3 protein, CDR3 DNA. A D gene is named only where the DNA matches it firmly. Rows may omit the clone size; those that give it use once, few, many or a size class.

TRBJ2-3	TRBV10-3	-	TRBD1	CAISGDRDGSDTQYF	TGTGCCATCAGTGGGGACAGGGATGGGTCAGATACGCAGTATTTT
TRBJ2-7	TRBV20-1	-	-	CSARGDDYEQYF	TGCAGTGCTCGAGGGGATGACTACGAGCAGTACTTC
TRBJ2-1	TRBV20-1	once	TRBD2	CSAPELAGGPRDEQFF	TGCAGTGCCCCAGAACTAGCGGGAGGGCCTAGGGATGAGCAGTTCTTC
TRBJ2-5	TRBV7-9	-	-	CASRAEGTQETQYF	TGTGCCAGCAGGGCCGAGGGTACCCAAGAGACCCAGTACTTC
TRBJ2-1	TRBV6-1	-	-	CASILNPSGGWQNEQFF	TGTGCCAGCATCCTGAACCCAAGTGGGGGTTGGCAAAATGAGCAGTTCTTC
TRBJ2-3	TRBV5-5	-	-	CASSVEALSDTQYF	TGTGCCAGCAGCGTGGAGGCACTCTCAGATACGCAGTATTTT
TRBJ2-7	TRBV4-1	-	TRBD2	CASSQDRVAGAGRSQYF	TGCGCCAGCAGCCAAGATCGGGTAGCGGGAGCGGGAAGGAGCCAGTACTTC
TRBJ2-1	TRBV2	few	-	CASSGLNAVRADEQFF	TGTGCCAGCAGTGGGTTAAATGCGGTCAGGGCCGATGAGCAGTTCTTC
TRBJ2-7	TRBV4-2	-	-	CASSPYTGSGYEQYF	TGTGCCAGCAGCCCCTATACCGGGAGTGGGTACGAGCAGTACTTC
TRBJ1-5	TRBV15	-	-	CATSGLSSNQPQHF	TGTGCCACCAGCGGCCTGAGTAGCAATCAGCCCCAGCATTTT
TRBJ2-3	TRBV27	-	-	CASSLDGPADTQYF	TGTGCCAGCAGTTTGGATGGTCCCGCAGATACGCAGTATTTT
TRBJ2-1	TRBV4-2	-	-	CASTRTGLTNSYNEQFF	TGTGCCAGCACCCGAACGGGACTCACAAACTCCTACAATGAGCAGTTCTTC
TRBJ2-7	TRBV2	-	-	CASSDPPARDAYEQYF	TGTGCCAGCAGTGACCCCCCGGCAAGGGATGCCTACGAGCAGTACTTC
TRBJ2-3	TRBV10-3	few	TRBD2	CAISDLGGGLAASTDTQYF	TGTGCCATCAGTGACCTGGGGGGGGGACTAGCGGCTAGCACAGATACGCAGTATTTT
TRBJ2-5	TRBV5-1	once	TRBD2	CASRTTSGQETQYF	TGCGCCAGCAGGACGACTAGCGGACAAGAGACCCAGTACTTC
TRBJ2-5	TRBV10-3	few	TRBD2	CATGLAAQETQYF	TGTGCCACCGGACTAGCGGCCCAAGAGACCCAGTACTTC
TRBJ1-1	TRBV7-9	-	-	CAKHDKTEAFF	TGTGCCAAACATGACAAGACTGAAGCTTTCTTT
TRBJ2-7	TRBV29-1	-	TRBD2	CSVAGLAGGPGNNEQYF	TGCAGCGTTGCAGGTTTAGCGGGGGGGCCTGGGAACAATGAGCAGTACTTC
TRBJ2-1	TRBV12-3/TRBV12-4	-	-	CASSWSSYNEQFF	TGTGCCAGCAGTTGGAGCTCCTACAATGAGCAGTTCTTC
TRBJ1-5	TRBV12-3/TRBV12-4	-	-	CASSEAGPRNQPQHF	TGTGCCAGCAGTGAGGCAGGGCCTCGAAATCAGCCCCAGCATTTT
TRBJ2-7	TRBV29-1	-	-	CSVEVRANEQYF	TGCAGCGTTGAGGTTAGGGCAAACGAGCAGTACTTC
TRBJ1-5	TRBV20-1	-	-	CSAAGTGGQPQHF	TGCAGTGCCGCCGGGACGGGAGGTCAGCCCCAGCATTTT
TRBJ2-1	TRBV7-2	few	TRBD2	CASSFTSGRWSEQFF	TGTGCCAGCAGCTTCACTAGCGGGAGGTGGTCTGAGCAGTTCTTC
TRBJ2-3	TRBV5-1	-	-	CASSSENGSTDTQYF	TGCGCCAGCAGCTCGGAAAACGGGTCCACAGATACGCAGTATTTT
TRBJ2-7	TRBV16	-	-	CASSQYGDEQYF	TGTGCCAGCAGCCAATACGGCGACGAGCAGTACTTC
TRBJ2-1	TRBV20-1	-	TRBD2	CSATASGANNEQFF	TGCAGTGCTACAGCTAGCGGAGCAAACAATGAGCAGTTCTTC
TRBJ2-1	TRBV5-1	few	TRBD1	CASSAGTGRFDEQFF	TGCGCCAGCAGCGCCGGGACAGGGAGGTTCGATGAGCAGTTCTTC
TRBJ2-7	TRBV5-1	-	-	CASSLHLSYEQYF	TGCGCCAGCAGCTTACACCTTTCCTACGAGCAGTACTTC
TRBJ2-7	TRBV5-1	-	-	CASSWKTGSYSYNEQYF	TGCGCCAGCAGCTGGAAGACTGGGAGTTACTCCTACAATGAGCAGTACTTC
TRBJ2-1	TRBV7-9	few	-	CASSFTRGDRRFNEQFF	TGTGCCAGCAGTTTCACTAGGGGGGACAGAAGATTCAATGAGCAGTTCTTC
TRBJ2-5	TRBV12-3/TRBV12-4	-	-	CASSVHRNQETQYF	TGTGCCAGCAGTGTACACAGAAACCAAGAGACCCAGTACTTC
TRBJ2-7	TRBV7-2	few	-	CASSLEPGAWAEQYF	TGTGCCAGCAGCTTAGAGCCGGGGGCATGGGCCGAGCAGTACTTC
TRBJ1-2	TRBV5-6	-	TRBD1	CASSLNRGAYGYTF	TGTGCCAGCAGCTTGAACAGGGGAGCCTATGGCTACACCTTC
TRBJ1-1	TRBV28	once	-	CASSLLAGSVENTEAFF	TGTGCCAGCAGTTTATTGGCAGGCTCAGTCGAGAACACTGAAGCTTTCTTT
TRBJ1-1	TRBV5-1	-	TRBD1	CASSLAGTETEAFF	TGCGCCAGCAGCTTGGCCGGGACAGAAACTGAAGCTTTCTTT
TRBJ1-2	TRBV20-1	few	TRBD1	CSASGGEPNYGYTF	TGCAGTGCATCAGGGGGTGAACCTAACTATGGCTACACCTTC
TRBJ1-4	TRBV20-1	-	-	CSGVANEKLFF	TGCAGTGGGGTGGCGAATGAAAAACTGTTTTTT
TRBJ2-3	TRBV27	few	-	CATRGTSTDTQYF	TGTGCCACTAGAGGCACTAGCACAGATACGCAGTATTTT
TRBJ2-5	TRBV25-1	-	TRBD2	CASSRGTSGDTGETQYF	TGTGCCAGCAGTAGGGGGACTAGCGGGGACACGGGAGAGACCCAGTACTTC
TRBJ2-3	TRBV9	-	-	CASSVGQGRTDTQYF	TGTGCCAGCAGCGTAGGGCAGGGAAGGACAGATACGCAGTATTTT
TRBJ2-3	TRBV6-1	-	-	CASSVDPGRTDTQYF	TGTGCCAGCAGTGTAGACCCGGGGCGCACAGATACGCAGTATTTT
TRBJ2-3	TRBV11-2	-	TRBD1	CASSRTGATDTQYF	TGTGCCAGCAGTCGGACAGGGGCCACAGATACGCAGTATTTT
TRBJ2-5	TRBV7-2	-	TRBD1	CASRKGTGGWKTQYF	TGTGCCAGCCGCAAAGGGACAGGGGGCTGGAAGACCCAGTACTTC
TRBJ2-5	TRBV3-1	-	-	CASGSIAETQYF	TGTGCCAGCGGTTCAATTGCGGAGACCCAGTACTTC
TRBJ1-1	TRBV28	once	-	CASSSRRILNTEAFF	TGTGCCAGCAGTTCCCGACGTATCCTGAACACTGAAGCTTTCTTT
TRBJ2-7	TRBV6-1	few	-	CASSQLSYNEQYF	TGTGCCAGCAGTCAGCTTTCCTACAATGAGCAGTACTTC
TRBJ2-1	TRBV27	few	-	CASSFLRGGLGYNEQFF	TGTGCCAGCAGTTTCCTCCGGGGCGGGTTGGGGTACAATGAGCAGTTCTTC
TRBJ1-2	TRBV10-3	-	TRBD1	CAISERGQGTNYGYTF	TGTGCCATCAGTGAGCGGGGACAGGGGACTAACTATGGCTACACCTTC
TRBJ2-3	TRBV2	once	TRBD2	CASSTSGQTTDTQYF	TGTGCCAGCAGTACTAGCGGGCAAACCACAGATACGCAGTATTTT
TRBJ1-6	TRBV20-1	few	-	CSARDRGSSYNSPLHF	TGCAGTGCTAGAGATCGAGGGAGCTCCTATAATTCACCCCTCCACTTT
TRBJ1-5	TRBV2	once	-	CASSPSDGNQPQHF	TGTGCCAGCAGTCCGTCGGACGGGAATCAGCCCCAGCATTTT
TRBJ2-5	TRBV14	-	-	CASSQYGAETQYF	TGTGCCAGCAGCCAATATGGGGCAGAGACCCAGTACTTC
TRBJ1-2	TRBV20-1	few	TRBD1	CSAGDRKPYGYTF	TGCAGTGCTGGGGACAGAAAGCCTTATGGCTACACCTTC
TRBJ2-7	TRBV5-1	few	-	CASSLTGDPYEQYF	TGCGCCAGCAGCCTAACGGGGGACCCCTACGAGCAGTACTTC
TRBJ2-1	TRBV5-1	few	TRBD2	CASSTGLVISSGEQFF	TGCGCCAGCAGCACCGGACTAGTCATCTCGTCGGGTGAGCAGTTCTTC
TRBJ1-1	TRBV11-2	-	-	CASPVNPVMNTEAFF	TGTGCCAGCCCCGTAAACCCTGTCATGAACACTGAAGCTTTCTTT
TRBJ2-4	TRBV4-1	-	-	CASSHVTSGHWENIQYF	TGCGCCAGCAGCCATGTTACGTCAGGACACTGGGAAAACATTCAGTACTTC